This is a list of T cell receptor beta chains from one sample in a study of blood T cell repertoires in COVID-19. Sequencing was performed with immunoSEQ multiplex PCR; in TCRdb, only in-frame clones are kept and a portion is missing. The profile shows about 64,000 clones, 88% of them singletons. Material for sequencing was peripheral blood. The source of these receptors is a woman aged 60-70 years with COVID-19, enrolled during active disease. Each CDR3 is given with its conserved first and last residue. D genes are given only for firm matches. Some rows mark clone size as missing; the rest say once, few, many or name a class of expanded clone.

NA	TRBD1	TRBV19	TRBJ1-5	TGTGCCAGTAGCAAACTCGACAGGGGAAGCAATCAGCCCCAGCATTTT	CASSKLDRGSNQPQHF
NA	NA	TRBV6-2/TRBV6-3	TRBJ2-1	TGTGCCAGCAGTCAGCCGACGGGGTACTCCTACAATGAGCAGTTCTTC	CASSQPTGYSYNEQFF
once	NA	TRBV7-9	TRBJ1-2	TGTGCCAGCAGCCCCCGAATAGAGACTGAGTCCTATGGCTACACCTTC	CASSPRIETESYGYTF
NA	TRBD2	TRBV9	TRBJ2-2	TGTGCCAGCAGCGAGCGGGATGGTTTCACCGGGGAGCTGTTTTTT	CASSERDGFTGELFF
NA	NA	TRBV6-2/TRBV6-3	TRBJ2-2	TGTGCCAGCAGTTACGCGACAGGAAACACCGGGGAGCTGTTTTTT	CASSYATGNTGELFF
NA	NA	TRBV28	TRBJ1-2	TGTGCCAGCAGAACGGACACGTTAACTCGGAACTATGGCTACACCTTC	CASRTDTLTRNYGYTF
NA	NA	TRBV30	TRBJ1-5	TGTGCCTGGAGGACCCAGGGTAGCAATCAGCCCCAGCATTTT	CAWRTQGSNQPQHF
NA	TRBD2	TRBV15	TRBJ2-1	TGTGCCACCACAATAGCGGGAGGGCCCACCCATGAGCAGTTCTTC	CATTIAGGPTHEQFF
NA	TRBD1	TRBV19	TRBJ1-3	TGTGCCAGTAGTATGGGACAGGGGATTTTCTCTGGAAACACCATATATTTT	CASSMGQGIFSGNTIYF
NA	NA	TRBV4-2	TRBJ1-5	TGTGCCAGCAGCCAAGGGGCCAATCAGCCCCAGCATTTT	CASSQGANQPQHF
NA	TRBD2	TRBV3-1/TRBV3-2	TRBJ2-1	TGTGCCAGCAGCCGAAGGGGGGCTAGCGGGAGCAACCCGTTCTTC	CASSRRGASGSNPFF
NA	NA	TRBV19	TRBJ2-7	TGTGCCAGTAAGGATAGCGGAGCCTACGAGCAGTACTTC	CASKDSGAYEQYF
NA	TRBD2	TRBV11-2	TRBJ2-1	TGTGCCAGCAGCACCACCGGGACTAGAGGATCGAATGAGCAGTTCTTC	CASSTTGTRGSNEQFF
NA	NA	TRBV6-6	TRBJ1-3	TGTGCCAGCAGAACTTACTCTGGAAACACCATATATTTT	CASRTYSGNTIYF
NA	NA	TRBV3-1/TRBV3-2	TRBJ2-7	TGTGCCAGCACCCGATCCTACAGGGTCTCAAGCTCCTACGAGCAGTACTTC	CASTRSYRVSSSYEQYF
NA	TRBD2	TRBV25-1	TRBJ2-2	TGTGCCAGCAGTGAGTCATGGGGGGGGAACACCGGGGAGCTGTTTTTT	CASSESWGGNTGELFF
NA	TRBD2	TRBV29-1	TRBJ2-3	TGCAGCGTTGTCCTGGCTAGCGGTCAAGGCACAGATACGCAGTATTTT	CSVVLASGQGTDTQYF
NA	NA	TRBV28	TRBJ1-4	TGTGCCAGCAGCACTTCTGGAAAACTGTTTTTT	CASSTSGKLFF
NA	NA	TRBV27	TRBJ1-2	TGTGCCAGCAGTTTCCTCGGGGGGGTCTATGGCTACACCTTC	CASSFLGGVYGYTF
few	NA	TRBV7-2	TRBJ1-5	TGTGCCAGCAGCTTACAGCTAGGAGTCGGTCAGCCCCAGCATTTT	CASSLQLGVGQPQHF
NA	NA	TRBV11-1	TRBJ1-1	TGTGCCAGCAGGTTTTCCCTGGGAGGCACTGAAGCTTTCTTT	CASRFSLGGTEAFF
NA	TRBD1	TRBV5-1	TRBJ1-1	TGCGCCAGCAGCTCCCAGGGGGACACTGAAGCTTTCTTT	CASSSQGDTEAFF
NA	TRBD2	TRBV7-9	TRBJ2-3	TGTGCCAGCAGACCGGGACTAGCGGGAGGGGGCACAGATACGCAGTATTTT	CASRPGLAGGGTDTQYF
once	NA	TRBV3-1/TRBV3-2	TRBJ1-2	TGTGCCAGCAGCCAGGCCATATATGGCTACACCTTC	CASSQAIYGYTF
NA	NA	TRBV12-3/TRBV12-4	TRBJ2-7	TGTGCCAGCAGTTTTGGCAACTCCTACGAGCAGTACTTC	CASSFGNSYEQYF
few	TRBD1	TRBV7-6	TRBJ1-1	TGTGCCAGCAGCTTGGGACAGTATACTGAAGCTTTCTTT	CASSLGQYTEAFF
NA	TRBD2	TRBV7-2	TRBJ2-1	TGTGCCAGCAGCTTAGACGGTAGCGGGAGTCCCAATGAGCAGTTCTTC	CASSLDGSGSPNEQFF
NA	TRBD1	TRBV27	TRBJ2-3	TGTGCCAGCAGTTACAGGGGGCGCGGCACAGATACGCAGTATTTT	CASSYRGRGTDTQYF
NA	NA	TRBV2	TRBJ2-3	TGTGCCAGCAGCTCTCAGGGTGCGCCAGATACGCAGTATTTT	CASSSQGAPDTQYF
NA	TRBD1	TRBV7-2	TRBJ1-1	TGTGCCAGCAGCTCGGACAGGGGAACTGAAGCTTTCTTT	CASSSDRGTEAFF
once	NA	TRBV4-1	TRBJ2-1	TGCGCCAGCAGCCAAGACGGGTATGAGCAGTTCTTC	CASSQDGYEQFF
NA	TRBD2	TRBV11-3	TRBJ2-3	TGTGCCAGCAGCTTAGCTAGCGGGGCTAGCACAGATACGCAGTATTTT	CASSLASGASTDTQYF
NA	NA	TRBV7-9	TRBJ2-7	TGTGCCAGCAGCCCCCCGGGGTCCGAGCAGTACTTC	CASSPPGSEQYF